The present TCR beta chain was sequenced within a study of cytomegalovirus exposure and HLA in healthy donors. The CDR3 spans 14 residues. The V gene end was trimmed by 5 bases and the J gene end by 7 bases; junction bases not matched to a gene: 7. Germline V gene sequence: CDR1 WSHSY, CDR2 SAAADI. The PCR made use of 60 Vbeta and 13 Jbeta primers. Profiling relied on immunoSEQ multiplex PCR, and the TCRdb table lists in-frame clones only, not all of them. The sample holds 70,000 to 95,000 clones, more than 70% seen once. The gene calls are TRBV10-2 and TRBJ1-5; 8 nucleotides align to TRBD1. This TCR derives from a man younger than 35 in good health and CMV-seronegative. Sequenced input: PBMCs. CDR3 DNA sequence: TGCGCCAGCAGTACAGGGGGTAGGAAACAGCCCCAGCATTTT. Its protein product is CASSTGGRKQPQHF.